This T cell receptor (beta chain) was retrieved from a study of blood T cell repertoires in COVID-19. About the study: The United States, Italy and Spain provided the acute and convalescent COVID-19 samples. PBMCs, B-cell-depleted T cells, or T cells were the source of the cDNA or gDNA that made up the material.

V lost 3 bases to trimming and J lost 8 bases; unmatched junction nucleotides: 10. The CDR3 extends over 15 amino acids. Per germline, CDR1 SGHTS and CDR2 YDEGEE. In the authors' workflow: How many nucleated cells were present was estimated from reference gene primer amplification. The table came from immunoSEQ multiplex PCR; TCRdb's copy has only in-frame clones and leaves some out. The V and J calls and clone size are taken from that table; D and trimming were inferred from the DNA. The sample holds about 140,000 clones, 80% to 90% seen once. The V and J genes are TRBV5-8 and TRBJ1-4, with 7 bases that match TRBD1. This TCR was recovered from a man in his 60s with active or convalescent COVID-19. Sequences were obtained from peripheral blood. The DNA of the CDR3 is TGTGCCAGCAGCTCAGGAAACAGGGGACGGGAAAAACTGTTTTTT. It codes for CASSSGNRGREKLFF.